The source of this T cell receptor beta chain is a study of control samples from healthy donors and cancer patients. Clones were sequenced by immunoSEQ multiplex PCR, and TCRdb holds only the in-frame ones, with some missing. This sample has 150,000 to 180,000 clones, with over 85% found just once. The CDR3 spans 14 residues. Looked up from germline, CDR1 is LGHNA and CDR2 is YSLEER. V was shortened by 0 bases and J by 4 bases, with 6 bases between the two germline ends. The receptor's source is a man aged 40-50 years in good health. The V gene is TRBV4-3, the J gene TRBJ1-4, with D unclear. The sample was blood. The CDR3 coding sequence is TGCGCCAGCAGCCAAGATCTGGGTAATGAAAAACTGTTTTTT. It translates to CASSQDLGNEKLFF.